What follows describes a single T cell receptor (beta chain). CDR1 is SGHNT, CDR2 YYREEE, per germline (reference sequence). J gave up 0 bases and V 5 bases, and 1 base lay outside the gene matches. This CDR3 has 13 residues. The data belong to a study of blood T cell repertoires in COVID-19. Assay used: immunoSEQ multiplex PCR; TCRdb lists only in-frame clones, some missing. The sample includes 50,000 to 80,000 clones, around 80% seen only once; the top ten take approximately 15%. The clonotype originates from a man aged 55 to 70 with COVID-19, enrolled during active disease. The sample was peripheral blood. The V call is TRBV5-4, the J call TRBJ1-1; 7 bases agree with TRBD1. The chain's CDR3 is CASRGTVNTEAFF. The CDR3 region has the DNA TGTGCCAGCAGAGGGACAGTGAACACTGAAGCTTTCTTT.